This passage covers 32 T cell receptor beta chains from one sample sequenced in a study of somatic mutations in cytotoxic T cells in rheumatoid arthritis. Sequenced by immunoSEQ multiplex PCR; TCRdb stores in-frame clones only, minus some. The data show 25,000 to 35,000 clones, around 90% seen once. The sequenced material came from CD8+ T cells sorted from blood. These receptors all stem from an adult with rheumatoid arthritis.

This chain links TRBV10-3 with TRBJ1-3, with D tentatively TRBD1 (5 bases). The CDR3 spans 12 residues. CDR1 is ENHRY, CDR2 SYGVKD, per germline. Trimming left V 10 bases short and J 1 base short, with 8 bases between. DNA for the CDR3: TGTGCCAGCAGGGAATCTGGAAACACCATATATTTT. Translation: CASRESGNTIYF.

V is TRBV7-9 and J is TRBJ2-5; no definite D call. V dropped 7 bases and J dropped 3 bases, with 6 bases sitting between them. Germline CDR1 and CDR2: SEHNR and FQNEAQ (reference sequence). The CDR3 sequence is 11 residues long. Written as DNA, the CDR3 is TGTGCCAGCACTTGGGAAGAGACCCAGTACTTC. The encoded protein is CASTWEETQYF.

The V call is TRBV7-6, the J call TRBJ2-7, with TRBD2 as a possible D gene (6 bases). The CDR3 has 14 amino acids. Germline loops: CDR1 SGHVS, CDR2 FNYEAQ. The V gene lost 2 bases and the J gene lost 3 bases, with 11 bases spanning the gap. CDR3 amino acids: CASSLTEGYYEQYF. The CDR3 DNA reads TGTGCCAGCAGCTTAACGGAGGGATACTACGAGCAGTACTTC.

V and J are TRBV30 and TRBJ2-4, with D maybe TRBD2 (6 bases). V was cut by 3 bases and J by 0 bases, with 21 bases left in between. CDR3 length: 18 residues. CDR1 is GTSNPN and CDR2 is SVGIG in the germline V gene (reference sequence). The CDR3 coding sequence is TGTGCCTGGAGGGCTACGGGAGACAGAGGATTAGCCAAAAACATTCAGTACTTC. It specifies CAWRATGDRGLAKNIQYF.

The chain combines TRBV7-9 with TRBJ2-5, with 14 bases fitting TRBD2. In germline, CDR1 is SEHNR, CDR2 FQNEAQ (reference sequence). There are 16 residues in the CDR3. J was trimmed by 4 bases and V by 7 bases; bases with no gene match: 8. The CDR3 sequence: CASNTGTSGSLETQYF. The CDR3 DNA reads TGTGCCAGCAATACCGGGACTAGCGGGAGTTTAGAGACCCAGTACTTC.

This clone appeared a few times. The V and J genes are TRBV2 and TRBJ2-7; TRBD1 might be the D (6 bases). Looked up from germline, CDR1 is SNHLY and CDR2 is FYNNEI. V was clipped by 0 bases and J by 2 bases, with 11 bases between them. This CDR3 comprises 15 residues. CDR3 coding DNA: TGTGCCAGCAGTGAAGCGAGGCAGGGGCCCTACGAGCAGTACTTC. This sequence encodes CASSEARQGPYEQYF.

The chain has TRBV10-2 and TRBJ2-3; 9 nucleotides align to TRBD2. With V trimmed by 8 bases and J by 3 bases, 12 bases remained unmatched. The CDR3 runs 16 residues. Germline V lookup: CDR1 WSHSY, CDR2 SAAADI. The CDR3 coding sequence is TGCGCCAGCTCTAGCGGGACTGGGGGAGTAACAGATACGCAGTATTTT. Its translation is CASSSGTGGVTDTQYF.

This chain joins TRBV9 and TRBJ2-3; D remains unclear. V was shortened by 3 bases and J by 1 base, with 15 bases between the two germline ends. Germline lookup yields CDR1 SGDLS and CDR2 YYNGEE. This CDR3 is 16 amino acids long. The CDR3 DNA sequence: TGTGCCAGCAGCGACGGCGGAAGCCTGGGCACAGATACGCAGTATTTT. Translation: CASSDGGSLGTDTQYF.

This chain uses TRBV28 with TRBJ2-7; 7 bases fit TRBD2. CDR1 is MDHEN, CDR2 SYDVKM, per germline. The V gene end was trimmed by 10 bases and the J gene end by 3 bases; junction bases not matched to a gene: 9. The CDR3 spans 13 residues. This CDR3 is CATQRGGVYEQYF. DNA for the CDR3: TGTGCCACCCAGAGGGGAGGGGTCTACGAGCAGTACTTC.

The chain carries TRBV28 and TRBJ1-5; TRBD1 might be the D (5 bases). This CDR3 comprises 14 residues. The germline V gene has CDR1 MDHEN and CDR2 SYDVKM. V lost 5 bases to trimming and J lost 5 bases, with 13 bases between them. The CDR3 nucleotides read TGTGCCAGCAGTCGTACTGGGGGGTATCAGCCCCAGCATTTT. Amino acids: CASSRTGGYQPQHF. The whole variable domain, filled in from reference TRBV28 and TRBJ1-5, reads DVKVTQSSRYLVKRTGEKVFLECVQDMDHENMFWYRQDPGLGLRLIYFSYDVKMKEKGDIPEGYSVSREKKERFSLILESASTNQTSMYLCASSRTGGYQPQHFGDGTRLSIL.

The chain employs TRBV7-8 and TRBJ1-1; D remains ambiguous. CDR3 size: 15 residues. Deletions cut 5 bases from V and 1 base from J, with 14 bases between. Germline CDR1 and CDR2: SGHVS and FQNEAQ. Here the CDR3 reads CASSGGLVSNTEAFF. CDR3 sequence (DNA): TGTGCCAGCAGCGGAGGTTTAGTGTCGAACACTGAAGCTTTCTTT. Combining the CDR3 with reference TRBV7-8 and TRBJ1-1 gives the whole variable domain GAGVSQSPRYKVAKRGQDVALRCDPISGHVSLFWYQQALGQGPEFLTYFQNEAQLDKSGLPSDRFFAERPEGSVSTLKIQRTQQEDSAVYLCASSGGLVSNTEAFFGQGTRLTVV.

The chain links TRBV4-2 to TRBJ1-5; no definite D call. The CDR3 is 16 residues long. Trimming pared 0 bases from V and 0 bases from J, leaving 9 bases between. CDR1 LGHNA and CDR2 YNFKEQ come from the germline V gene. The CDR3 bases are TGTGCCAGCAGCCAAGATGGGGAATATAGCAATCAGCCCCAGCATTTT. Protein: CASSQDGEYSNQPQHF.

The rearrangement links TRBV7-9 to TRBJ1-1; D is undetermined. Between the trimmed V and J ends, which lost 6 bases and 1 base, there was a span of 6 bases. The CDR3 length is 12 residues. CDR1 SEHNR and CDR2 FQNEAQ come from the germline V gene (reference sequence). DNA for the CDR3: TGTGCCAGCAGTCTAAAGAACACTGAAGCTTTCTTT. Its translation: CASSLKNTEAFF.

Points on this clone: Other DNA sequences from this sample encode an identical CDR3 as well. The chain links TRBV7-9 to TRBJ2-5, with D unresolved. V lost 2 bases and J lost 3, with 4 bases in between. The CDR3 has 12 residues. Germline lookup yields CDR1 SEHNR and CDR2 FQNEAQ (reference sequence). This CDR3 reads CASSLYEETQYF. CDR3 nucleotide sequence: TGTGCCAGCAGCTTATACGAAGAGACCCAGTACTTC.

The chain employs TRBV28 and TRBJ2-3; 10 bases match TRBD2. Germline lookup yields CDR1 MDHEN and CDR2 SYDVKM. The CDR3 runs 15 residues. J lost 6 bases, V lost 8 bases, and 11 bases had no gene match. CDR3 loop: CASSVLAGVGDTQYF. The CDR3 nucleotides are TGTGCCAGCTCTGTCCTAGCGGGAGTTGGGGATACGCAGTATTTT.

The J gene is TRBJ2-1, the V gene TRBV25-1, with 8 positions matching TRBD2. Germline CDR1 is MGHDK and CDR2 is SYGVNS. The V segment lost 1 base and the J segment 5 bases; nucleotides outside the gene matches: 4. The CDR3 has 15 residues. CDR3 bases: TGTGCCAGCAGTGAATTCAACGGGGGGGACAATGAGCAGTTCTTC. Translating gives CASSEFNGGDNEQFF.

In its sample, this clone was seen once. The chain combines TRBV4-3 with TRBJ1-6; tentatively, D is TRBD1 (5 bases). The germline V gene encodes CDR1 LGHNA and CDR2 YSLEER. V gave up 0 bases and J gave up 2 bases, with 23 bases separating them. The CDR3 consists of 21 residues. CDR3: CASSQDMRLEEEGTYNSPLHF. CDR3 in DNA: TGCGCCAGCAGCCAAGACATGCGCTTGGAGGAGGAGGGGACCTATAATTCACCCCTCCACTTT.

Written as DNA, the CDR3 is TGCAGCGTTGAAGATCCAGGCTATGAGCAGTTCTTC. Protein sequence: CSVEDPGYEQFF. The chain joins TRBV29-1 to TRBJ2-1; D is undetermined. Per germline, CDR1 SQVTM and CDR2 ANQGSEA. CDR3 size: 12 residues. The germline V and J ends were trimmed by 0 bases and 8 bases, with 8 bases remaining between them.

The rearrangement links TRBV6-6 to TRBJ1-2; TRBD1 might be the D (5 bases). Germline V gene lookup returns CDR1 MNHNY and CDR2 SVGAGI (reference sequence). The CDR3 covers 14 residues. The V and J ends lost 4 bases and 3 bases respectively, with 12 bases between them. For the CDR3, the DNA is TGTGCCAGCAGTTTCGGGGCCCGACACTATGGCTACACCTTC. Its translation is CASSFGARHYGYTF.

The chain links TRBV29-1 to TRBJ1-1; D unresolved. V was shortened by 1 base and J by 11 bases, with 14 bases between the two germline ends. The CDR3 covers 12 residues. Germline CDR1 and CDR2: SQVTM and ANQGSEA. The CDR3 here is CSVEGAMSEAFF. The DNA of the CDR3 is TGCAGCGTTGAAGGGGCGATGTCCGAGGCTTTCTTT.

V gene TRBV4-3 combines with J gene TRBJ1-2; weak D call: TRBD1 (5 bases). The CDR3 runs 14 residues. CDR1 is LGHNA and CDR2 is YSLEER in the germline V gene. The germline V and J ends were trimmed by 0 bases and 6 bases, with 11 bases remaining between them. The CDR3 DNA sequence: TGCGCCAGCAGCCAAGAGAGGGGTGCGAATGGCTACACCTTC. This codes for CASSQERGANGYTF.

The V gene is TRBV9, the J gene TRBJ2-7, with D possibly matching TRBD2 (6 bases). This CDR3 has 15 amino acids. Germline CDR1 and CDR2: SGDLS and YYNGEE. V gave up 4 bases and J gave up 0 bases, with 14 bases separating them. The CDR3 here is CASSLLPSASYEQYF. CDR3 DNA: TGTGCCAGCAGCCTCCTTCCTAGCGCCTCCTACGAGCAGTACTTC.

V is TRBV5-1 and J is TRBJ2-1, with 7 nucleotides matching TRBD2. Germline V CDR1 and CDR2: SGHRS, YFSETQ. The CDR3 has 16 residues. Trimming at V came to 1 base and at J to 1 base, leaving 5 bases not matched to a gene. The CDR3 loop reads CASSLRLAASYNEQFF. DNA for the CDR3: TGCGCCAGCAGCTTGCGGCTAGCGGCTTCCTACAATGAGCAGTTCTTC.

The genes are TRBV6-6 and TRBJ2-1; 8 nucleotides agree with TRBD1. The CDR3 loop spans 14 amino acids. V trimming: 8 bases; J trimming: 4 bases; junction bases outside the gene matches: 7. In germline, CDR1 is MNHNY, CDR2 SVGAGI (reference sequence). CDR3 nucleotide sequence: TGTGCCAGCTTCCCAGGGGGCGGGTACAATGAGCAGTTCTTC. It is translated as CASFPGGGYNEQFF.

The rearrangement uses TRBV6-5 and TRBJ2-3; no clear D. Trimming stripped 6 bases from V and 6 bases from J, with 7 bases between. This CDR3 spans 11 amino acids. The germline V gene encodes CDR1 MNHEY and CDR2 SVGAGI. CDR3 DNA: TGTGCCAGCAGCCCGGGTGATACGCAGTATTTT. Its protein product is CASSPGDTQYF.

This chain uses TRBV10-3 with TRBJ2-5; D is possibly TRBD1 or TRBD2 (6 bases each). V gave up 8 bases and J gave up 9 bases, with 19 bases separating them. The CDR3 is 13 residues long. Germline-derived CDR1 and CDR2 are ENHRY and SYGVKD. Here the CDR3 reads CAIGLPPEGAQYF. The CDR3 DNA reads as TGTGCCATCGGACTTCCTCCGGAGGGGGCCCAGTACTTC.

The genes are TRBV9 and TRBJ1-3; D remains unclear. Trimming removed 3 bases at V and 1 base at J, with 5 bases between. CDR3 length: 13 residues. Germline V gives CDR1 SGDLS, CDR2 YYNGEE. The CDR3 sequence: CASSDWSGNTIYF. For the CDR3, the DNA is TGTGCCAGCAGCGATTGGTCTGGAAACACCATATATTTT.

The chain uses TRBV6-5 and TRBJ1-2; tentatively, D is TRBD1 (5 bases). V shed 0 bases and J shed 0 bases, with 11 bases lying between them. This CDR3 is 16 amino acids long. Per germline, CDR1 MNHEY and CDR2 SVGAGI. CDR3 in amino acids: CASSYSTGGTNYGYTF. The CDR3 DNA sequence: TGTGCCAGCAGTTACTCGACTGGGGGAACTAACTATGGCTACACCTTC.

V gene TRBV27 combines with J gene TRBJ2-5, with 12 bases fitting TRBD2. V was pared by 4 bases and J by 5 bases, with 5 bases of the junction left unmatched. Germline CDR1 MNHEY, CDR2 SMNVEV (reference sequence). CDR3 size: 15 residues. The CDR3 coding sequence is TGTGCCAGCAGTTCTAGCGGGGGGGCTGGGGAGACCCAGTACTTC. Protein: CASSSSGGAGETQYF.

The V call is TRBV13, the J call TRBJ2-3; 10 bases agree with TRBD2. The CDR3 is 15 amino acids. J gave up 7 bases and V 5 bases, and 9 bases lay outside the gene matches. The V gene's germline CDR1 is PRHDT and CDR2 FYEKMQ (reference sequence). CDR3 protein: CASSGERGGLNTQYF. In nucleotides, the CDR3 is TGTGCCAGCAGCGGCGAGCGGGGGGGATTAAATACGCAGTATTTT. The whole variable domain, filled in from reference TRBV13 and TRBJ2-3, reads AAGVIQSPRHLIKEKRETATLKCYPIPRHDTVYWYQQGPGQDPQFLISFYEKMQSDKGSIPDRFSAQQFSDYHSELNMSSLELGDSALYFCASSGERGGLNTQYFGPGTRLTVL.

The gene calls are TRBV11-1 and TRBJ2-7; 10 bases agree with TRBD1. The CDR3 is made up of 14 amino acids. CDR1 and CDR2 from the germline V gene are SGHAT and FQDESV (reference sequence). J lost 7 bases, V lost 5 bases, and 8 bases had no gene match. CDR3 nucleotide sequence: TGTGCCAGCAGCGTGGGACAGGGGCCCCAGGAGCAGTACTTC. Residues: CASSVGQGPQEQYF. Supplemented by reference TRBV11-1 and TRBJ2-7, the full variable domain reads EAEVAQSPRYKITEKSQAVAFWCDPISGHATLYWYRQILGQGPELLVQFQDESVVDDSQLPKDRFSAERLKGVDSTLKIQPAELGDSAMYLCASSVGQGPQEQYFGPGTRLTVT.

This chain connects TRBV19 to TRBJ1-5; D not resolved. V shed 7 bases and J shed 6 bases, with 13 bases lying between them. The CDR3 consists of 13 residues. Per germline, CDR1 LNHDA and CDR2 SQIVND (reference sequence). The CDR3 DNA reads TGTGCCAGTAACCCCCCGGGCATTCAGCCCCAGCATTTT. It is translated as CASNPPGIQPQHF.